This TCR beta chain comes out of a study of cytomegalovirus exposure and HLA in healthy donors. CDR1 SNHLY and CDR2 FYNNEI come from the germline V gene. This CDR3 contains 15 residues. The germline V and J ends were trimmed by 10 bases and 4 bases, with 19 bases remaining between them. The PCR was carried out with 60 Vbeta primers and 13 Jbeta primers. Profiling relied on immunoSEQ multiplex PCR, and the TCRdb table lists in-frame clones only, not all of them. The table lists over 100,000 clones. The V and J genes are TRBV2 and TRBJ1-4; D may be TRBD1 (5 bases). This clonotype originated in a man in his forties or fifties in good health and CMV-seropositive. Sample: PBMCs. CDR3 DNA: TGTGCCACCACTCCCCCGGGACTGATTAATGAAAAACTGTTTTTT. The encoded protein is CATTPPGLINEKLFF. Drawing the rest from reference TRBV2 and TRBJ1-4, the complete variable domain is EPEVTQTPSHQVTQMGQEVILRCVPISNHLYFYWYRQILGQKVEFLVSFYNNEISEKSEIFDDQFSVERPDGSNFTLKIRSTKLEDSAMYFCATTPPGLINEKLFFGSGTQLSVL.